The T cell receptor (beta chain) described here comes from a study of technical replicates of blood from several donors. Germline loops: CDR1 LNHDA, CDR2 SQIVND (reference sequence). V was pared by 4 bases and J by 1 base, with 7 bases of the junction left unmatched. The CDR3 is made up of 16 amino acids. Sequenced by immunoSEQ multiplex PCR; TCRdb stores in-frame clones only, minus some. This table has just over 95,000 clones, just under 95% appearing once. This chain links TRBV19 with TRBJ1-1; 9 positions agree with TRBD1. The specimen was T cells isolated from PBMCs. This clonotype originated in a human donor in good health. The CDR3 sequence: CASSTGTGWGNTEAFF. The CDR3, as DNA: TGTGCCAGTAGTACTGGGACAGGGTGGGGGAACACTGAAGCTTTCTTT.